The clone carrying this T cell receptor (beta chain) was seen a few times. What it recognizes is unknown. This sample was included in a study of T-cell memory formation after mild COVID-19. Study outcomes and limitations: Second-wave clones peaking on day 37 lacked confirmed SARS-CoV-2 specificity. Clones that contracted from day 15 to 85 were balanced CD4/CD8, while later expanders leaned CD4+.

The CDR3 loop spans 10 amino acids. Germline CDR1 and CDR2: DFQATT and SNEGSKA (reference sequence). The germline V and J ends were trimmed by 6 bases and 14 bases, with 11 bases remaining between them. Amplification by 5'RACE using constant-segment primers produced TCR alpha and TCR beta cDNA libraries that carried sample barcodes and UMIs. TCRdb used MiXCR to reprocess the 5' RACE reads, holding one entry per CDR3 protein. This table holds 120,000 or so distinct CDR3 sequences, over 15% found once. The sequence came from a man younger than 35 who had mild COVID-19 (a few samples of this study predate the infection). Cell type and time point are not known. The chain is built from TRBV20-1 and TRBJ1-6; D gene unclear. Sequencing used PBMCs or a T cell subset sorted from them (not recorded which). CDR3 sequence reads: CSASVVSLHF. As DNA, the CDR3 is TGCAGTGCCTCGGTAGTTTCCCTCCACTTT.